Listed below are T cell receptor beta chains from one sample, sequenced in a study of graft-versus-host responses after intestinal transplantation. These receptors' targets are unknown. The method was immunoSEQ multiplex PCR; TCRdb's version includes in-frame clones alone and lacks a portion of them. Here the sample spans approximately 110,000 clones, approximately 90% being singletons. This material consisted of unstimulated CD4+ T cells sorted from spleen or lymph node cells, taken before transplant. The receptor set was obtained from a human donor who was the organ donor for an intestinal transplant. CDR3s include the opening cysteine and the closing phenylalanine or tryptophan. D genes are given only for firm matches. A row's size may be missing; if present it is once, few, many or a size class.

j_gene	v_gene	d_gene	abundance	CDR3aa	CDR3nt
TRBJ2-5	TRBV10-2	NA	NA	CASSDSPIEETQYF	TGCGCCAGCAGTGATAGTCCCATCGAAGAGACCCAGTACTTC
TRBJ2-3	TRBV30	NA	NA	CAWTTGNTQYF	TGTGCCTGGACGACCGGAAATACGCAGTATTTT
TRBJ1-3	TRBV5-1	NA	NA	CASSPTTGFSGNTIYF	TGCGCCAGCAGCCCTACGACAGGCTTCTCTGGAAACACCATATATTTT
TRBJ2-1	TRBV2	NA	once	CASSVSSVYNEQFF	TGTGCCAGCAGTGTATCCAGCGTCTACAATGAGCAGTTCTTC
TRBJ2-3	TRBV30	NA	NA	CAWSARLAGADTQYF	TGTGCCTGGAGCGCCCGACTAGCAGGGGCAGATACGCAGTATTTT
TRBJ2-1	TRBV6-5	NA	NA	CASSYRFHSYNEQFF	TGTGCCAGCAGTTACCGATTCCACTCCTACAATGAGCAGTTCTTC
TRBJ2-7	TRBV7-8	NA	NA	CASSSQTGSEQYF	TGTGCCAGCAGCTCACAAACCGGGAGCGAGCAGTACTTC
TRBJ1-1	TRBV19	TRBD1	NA	CASSTRQGTASEAFF	TGTGCCAGTAGTACCCGACAGGGAACTGCTTCTGAAGCTTTCTTT
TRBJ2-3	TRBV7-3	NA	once	CASSLGVSSTDTQYF	TGTGCCAGCAGCTTAGGCGTATCTAGCACAGATACGCAGTATTTT
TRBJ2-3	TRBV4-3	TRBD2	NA	CASSQEQGASGRARDTQYF	TGCGCCAGCAGCCAAGAACAGGGGGCTAGCGGGAGGGCGAGAGATACGCAGTATTTT